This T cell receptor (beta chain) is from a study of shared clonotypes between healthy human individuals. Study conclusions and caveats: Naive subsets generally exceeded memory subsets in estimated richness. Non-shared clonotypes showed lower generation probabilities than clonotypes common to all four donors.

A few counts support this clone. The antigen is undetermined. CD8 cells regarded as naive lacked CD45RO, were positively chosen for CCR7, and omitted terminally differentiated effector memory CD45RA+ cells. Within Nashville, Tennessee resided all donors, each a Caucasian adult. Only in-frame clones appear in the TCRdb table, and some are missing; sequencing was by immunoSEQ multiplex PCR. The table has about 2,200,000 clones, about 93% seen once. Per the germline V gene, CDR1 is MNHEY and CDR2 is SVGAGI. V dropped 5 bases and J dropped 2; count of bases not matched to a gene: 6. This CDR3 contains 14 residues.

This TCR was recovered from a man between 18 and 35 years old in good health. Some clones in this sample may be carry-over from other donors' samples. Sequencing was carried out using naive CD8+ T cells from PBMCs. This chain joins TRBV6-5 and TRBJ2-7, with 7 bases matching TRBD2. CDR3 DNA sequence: TGTGCCAGCAGTCACCAAAGCGGGGCCTACGAGCAGTACTTC. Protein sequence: CASSHQSGAYEQYF.